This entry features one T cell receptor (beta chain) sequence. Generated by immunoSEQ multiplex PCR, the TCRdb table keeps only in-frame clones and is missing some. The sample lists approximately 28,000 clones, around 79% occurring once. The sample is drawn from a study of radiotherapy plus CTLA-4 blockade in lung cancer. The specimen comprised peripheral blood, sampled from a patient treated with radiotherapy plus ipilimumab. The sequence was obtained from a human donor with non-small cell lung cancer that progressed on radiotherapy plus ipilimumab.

In DNA form, the CDR3 reads TGTGCCAGCAGCCCCCTATCGACAACCCCAAATTCACCCCTCCACTTT. Translating it yields CASSPLSTTPNSPLHF. The genes are TRBV7-8 and TRBJ1-6; D unclear. Germline V gene lookup returns CDR1 SGHVS and CDR2 FQNEAQ. The CDR3 runs 16 residues. With 5 bases removed from V and 7 bases from J, the gap between germline ends came to 18 bases.